What follows are 28 T cell receptor beta chains derived from one specimen sequenced in a study of blood T cell repertoires in COVID-19. The protocol was immunoSEQ multiplex PCR, while the TCRdb copy is restricted to in-frame clones and leaves out a portion. Among about 97,000 clones, about 83% were seen once, and the ten largest hold approximately 15%. The sample comprised peripheral blood. The origin of the receptors is a human donor in a cohort sampled during active COVID-19.

The chain uses TRBV6-2 or TRBV6-3 and TRBJ2-2, with 13 positions matching TRBD2. This CDR3 region has 16 residues. CDR1 MNHEY and CDR2 SVGEGT come from the germline V gene. V lost 5 bases to trimming and J lost 6 bases; unmatched junction nucleotides: 6. In DNA form, the CDR3 reads TGTGCCAGCAGTCCAAGACTAGCGGGAGGCCCCGGGGAGCTGTTTTTT. As protein: CASSPRLAGGPGELFF.

This chain joins TRBV30 and TRBJ2-7; 7 bases agree with TRBD1. The germline gives CDR1 GTSNPN, CDR2 SVGIG (reference sequence). The CDR3 has 13 residues. Trimming took 5 bases from V and 3 from J; bases not matched to a gene: 7. The chain's CDR3 is CAWDRERYYEQYF. The CDR3 DNA is TGTGCCTGGGACAGGGAGCGCTACTACGAGCAGTACTTC.

The chain recombines TRBV4-2 with TRBJ1-6; 7 bases match TRBD1. This CDR3 is 17 amino acids long. CDR1 and CDR2 from the germline V gene are LGHNA and YNFKEQ. V lost 6 bases to trimming and J lost 6 bases; unmatched junction nucleotides: 14. CDR3 bases: TGTGCCAGCAGGCCAAGGTCCGAGACAGGGCGTAATTCACCCCTCCACTTT. This translates into CASRPRSETGRNSPLHF.

The V gene is TRBV18, the J gene TRBJ2-6, with 11 bases matching TRBD2. Germline V gene lookup returns CDR1 KGHSH and CDR2 LQKENI. Trimming at V came to 2 bases and at J to 0 bases, leaving 9 bases not matched to a gene. The CDR3 has 20 residues. In DNA form, the CDR3 reads TGTGCCAGCTCACCAATACCGGGACTAGCGGCCCACTCTGGGGCCAACGTCCTGACTTTC. This translates into CASSPIPGLAAHSGANVLTF.

The rearrangement uses TRBV10-3 and TRBJ2-1; 7 bases align to TRBD1. Germline V gene lookup returns CDR1 ENHRY and CDR2 SYGVKD. The V and J ends lost 4 bases and 16 bases, in that order; junction bases with no gene match: 10. This CDR3 contains 12 residues. In DNA, the CDR3 is TGTGCCATCAGTGCTCTCCGGGACAGATTTTTCTTC. Its translation is CAISALRDRFFF.

This clone was detected once. This rearrangement joins TRBV3-1 (or the pseudogene TRBV3-2) to TRBJ2-1, with 13 bases identical to TRBD2. The germline CDR1 and CDR2 sequences are LGHDT and YNNKEL (reference sequence). Germline trimming cut 6 bases from V and 9 bases from J; bases unmatched to any gene: 8. The CDR3 contains 15 residues. As DNA, the CDR3 is TGTGCCAGCAGGCAAACTAGCGGGAGGGTTGGTGAGCAGTTCTTC. Protein sequence: CASRQTSGRVGEQFF.

The chain carries TRBV7-2 and TRBJ2-5; maybe TRBD2 (5 bases). CDR1 SGHTA and CDR2 FQGNSA come from the germline V gene. This CDR3 has 14 amino acids. Deletions cut 1 base from V and 7 bases from J, with 13 bases between. The CDR3 here is CASSLGASEGTQYF. For the CDR3, the DNA is TGTGCCAGCAGCTTAGGGGCATCCGAGGGGACCCAGTACTTC.

The J gene is TRBJ1-1, the V gene TRBV10-3, with D perhaps TRBD1 (5 bases). Trimming cost V 6 bases and J 1 base, with 12 bases left between them. CDR1 and CDR2 from the germline V gene are ENHRY and SYGVKD. This CDR3 region has 14 residues. The CDR3 DNA reads as TGTGCCATCAGGGGGCCACAGACGAACACTGAAGCTTTCTTT. Translated, it gives CAIRGPQTNTEAFF.

This clone was seen more than once but under ten times. V gene TRBV12-3 or TRBV12-4 combines with J gene TRBJ2-1, with no clear D. The CDR3 sequence is 12 residues long. V was trimmed by 2 bases and J by 7 bases, leaving 6 bases between them. CDR3 residues: CASSLTLNEQFF. CDR3 in DNA: TGTGCCAGCAGTTTAACTTTAAATGAGCAGTTCTTC.

The CDR3 DNA follows: TGTGCCACCAGCGATCGCAGGGGGCAGACCCAGTACTTC. As protein: CATSDRRGQTQYF. V is TRBV15 and J is TRBJ2-5; 8 nucleotides line up with TRBD1. Germline V lookup: CDR1 LNHNV, CDR2 YYDKDF (reference sequence). The trim removed 5 bases at V and 6 bases at J, leaving 5 bases unmatched. This CDR3 has 13 amino acids.

The rearrangement joins TRBV11-2 to TRBJ1-4; TRBD1 aligns across 8 bases. The CDR3 is made up of 15 amino acids. CDR1 and CDR2 from the germline V gene are SGHAT and FQNNGV. The V segment lost 5 bases and the J segment 1 base; nucleotides outside the gene matches: 3. As DNA, the CDR3 is TGTGCCAGCAGCCCCGGGACAGGAACTAATGAAAAACTGTTTTTT. This gives the protein CASSPGTGTNEKLFF.

The chain joins TRBV7-9 to TRBJ2-7; 9 bases map to TRBD1. V gave up 4 bases and J gave up 5 bases; unmatched junction bases: 18. The CDR3 has 18 residues. Germline-derived CDR1 and CDR2 are SEHNR and FQNEAQ (reference sequence). CDR3: CASSSFRGATGGIHEQYF. DNA for the CDR3: TGTGCCAGCAGCTCATTTAGGGGGGCGACAGGGGGAATCCACGAGCAGTACTTC.

The chain has TRBV11-2 and TRBJ2-7; TRBD2 matches 8 bases. Germline V lookup: CDR1 SGHAT, CDR2 FQNNGV. With 3 bases clipped from V and 5 bases from J, the junction kept 3 bases outside the gene matches. The CDR3 runs 13 residues. The CDR3 nucleotides are TGTGCCAGCAGCTTCGGGGGGGCTCACGAGCAGTACTTC. Translation gives CASSFGGAHEQYF. Complete variable domain (other parts from reference TRBV11-2 and TRBJ2-7): EAGVAQSPRYKIIEKRQSVAFWCNPISGHATLYWYQQILGQGPKLLIQFQNNGVVDDSQLPKDRFSAERLKGVDSTLKIQPAKLEDSAVYLCASSFGGAHEQYFGPGTRLTVT.

The V and J genes are TRBV5-4 and TRBJ1-6; no clear D. The V end lost 1 base, the J end lost 7 bases, and 12 bases lay between the germline ends. Germline V gives CDR1 SGHNT, CDR2 YYREEE (reference sequence). There are 15 residues in the CDR3. DNA of the CDR3: TGTGCCAGCAGCTTGATTGGGAGAGACAATTCACCCCTCCACTTT. Protein sequence: CASSLIGRDNSPLHF.

V gene TRBV6-2 or TRBV6-3 combines with J gene TRBJ2-7; 8 positions agree with TRBD2. V gave up 0 bases and J gave up 3 bases; unmatched junction bases: 4. The germline CDR1 and CDR2 sequences are MNHEY and SVGEGT. CDR3 length equals 15 residues. CDR3 bases: TGTGCCAGCAGTTACTCGAGCGGGGGCGACTACGAGCAGTACTTC. It specifies CASSYSSGGDYEQYF.

This chain joins TRBV12-2 and TRBJ1-2; no DNA check was done on the table's D call, TRBD1. TRBV12-2 is listed as a pseudogene. The CDR3 loop spans 16 amino acids. DNA of the CDR3: TGTGCAAGTCGCCCCCGCGAGCGAGGGGGCGAGGGTGGCTACACCTTC. It specifies CASRPRERGGEGGYTF.

The J gene is TRBJ2-1, the V gene TRBV15; D is possibly TRBD2 (6 bases). This CDR3 spans 15 amino acids. From germline, CDR1 is LNHNV and CDR2 YYDKDF (reference sequence). The V end lost 8 bases, the J end lost 3 bases, and 17 bases lay between the germline ends. CDR3 loop: CATCPSPGVYNEQFF. The DNA of the CDR3 is TGTGCCACCTGCCCTAGTCCGGGAGTCTACAATGAGCAGTTCTTC.

The V call is TRBV3-1 (or the pseudogene TRBV3-2), the J call TRBJ2-7; no clear D gene. Germline CDR1 LGHDT, CDR2 YNNKEL (reference sequence). Trimming stripped 8 bases from V and 4 bases from J, with 6 bases between. This CDR3 contains 10 residues. The CDR3 protein is CASLKYEQYF. CDR3 DNA sequence: TGTGCCAGCCTAAAATACGAGCAGTACTTC.

The J gene is TRBJ2-1, the V gene TRBV7-8, with TRBD2 matching over 11 bases. After removal of 3 bases from V and 5 bases from J, the junction contained 3 bases not matched to a gene. Germline CDR1 is SGHVS and CDR2 is FQNEAQ. The CDR3 is 15 amino acids. The CDR3 protein is CASSFGTSGNNEQFF. The CDR3 DNA follows: TGTGCCAGCAGCTTCGGGACTAGCGGAAACAATGAGCAGTTCTTC. The full variable domain, rest sourced from reference TRBV7-8 and TRBJ2-1, is GAGVSQSPRYKVAKRGQDVALRCDPISGHVSLFWYQQALGQGPEFLTYFQNEAQLDKSGLPSDRFFAERPEGSVSTLKIQRTQQEDSAVYLCASSFGTSGNNEQFFGPGTRLTVL.

This chain joins TRBV18 and TRBJ2-7, with TRBD1 identical over 8 bases. Per the germline V gene, CDR1 is KGHSH and CDR2 is LQKENI. After removal of 3 bases from V and 9 bases from J, the junction contained 10 bases not matched to a gene. CDR3 length: 14 amino acids. The CDR3 protein is CASSPGQEGLGQYF. In nucleotides, the CDR3 is TGTGCCAGCTCACCGGGACAGGAGGGCTTAGGGCAGTACTTC.

This chain uses TRBV13 with TRBJ2-3, with 13 bases aligning to TRBD2. The ends lost 0 bases at V and 0 bases at J; junction bases unmatched: 3. Germline V gives CDR1 PRHDT, CDR2 FYEKMQ (reference sequence). The CDR3 runs to 18 residues. The CDR3 loop is CASSLGTSGGPSTDTQYF. The CDR3 region has the DNA TGTGCCAGCAGCTTAGGGACTAGCGGGGGGCCTAGCACAGATACGCAGTATTTT.

The chain employs TRBV19 and TRBJ2-7; 8 positions match TRBD1. The J segment lost 4 bases and the V segment lost 6 bases, leaving 5 bases of the junction unmatched. Germline V gives CDR1 LNHDA, CDR2 SQIVND (reference sequence). CDR3 length: 13 amino acids. Here the CDR3 reads CASSTGGSYEQYF. CDR3 nucleotide sequence: TGTGCCAGTAGCACAGGGGGGTCTTACGAGCAGTACTTC.

V is TRBV7-9 and J is TRBJ1-1; unclear D gene. The CDR3 has 12 residues. Trimming left V 3 bases short and J 4 bases short, with 6 bases between. The V gene's germline CDR1 is SEHNR and CDR2 FQNEAQ (reference sequence). The CDR3 sequence is CASSFEGTEAFF. DNA for the CDR3: TGTGCCAGCAGCTTTGAGGGCACTGAAGCTTTCTTT. The whole variable domain, filled in from reference TRBV7-9 and TRBJ1-1, reads DTGVSQNPRHKITKRGQNVTFRCDPISEHNRLYWYRQTLGQGPEFLTYFQNEAQLEKSRLLSDRFSAERPKGSFSTLEIQRTEQGDSAMYLCASSFEGTEAFFGQGTRLTVV.

The CDR3 coding sequence is TGTGCCAGCAGCTTAGACGAGGGCCCGGGATATGGCTACACCTTC. Protein sequence: CASSLDEGPGYGYTF. The V and J genes are TRBV7-6 and TRBJ1-2; D ambiguous. Between the trimmed V and J ends, which lost 1 base and 5 bases, there was a span of 14 bases. This CDR3 is 15 amino acids long. CDR1 and CDR2 (germline): SGHVS, FNYEAQ.

The chain is built from TRBV27 and TRBJ1-5; perhaps TRBD1 as D (5 bases). CDR1 and CDR2 from the germline V gene are MNHEY and SMNVEV (reference sequence). V dropped 6 bases and J dropped 5 bases, with 11 bases sitting between them. CDR3 length: 13 residues. The CDR3 protein is CASRAWGDQPQHF. The CDR3 DNA follows: TGTGCCAGCAGGGCCTGGGGGGATCAGCCCCAGCATTTT.

The V and J genes are TRBV6-5 and TRBJ1-1; possible D gene TRBD1, 5 bases. Germline V gene data show CDR1 as MNHEY and CDR2 as SVGAGI. The CDR3 runs 13 residues. V was trimmed by 4 bases and J by 1 base, leaving 7 bases between them. CDR3 amino acids: CASSWGQNTEAFF. CDR3 bases: TGTGCCAGCAGTTGGGGCCAGAACACTGAAGCTTTCTTT.

This clone was found once. This chain joins TRBV5-1 and TRBJ2-3; 11 bases are shared with TRBD2. The CDR3 is made up of 15 amino acids. Germline assignment: CDR1 SGHRS and CDR2 YFSETQ. After removal of 4 bases from V and 6 bases from J, the junction contained 7 bases not matched to a gene. CDR3 sequence: CASSVSGGARDTQYF. In DNA form, the CDR3 reads TGCGCCAGCAGCGTTAGCGGGGGGGCCCGGGATACGCAGTATTTT.

This clone showed up just once. This chain uses TRBV3-1 (or the pseudogene TRBV3-2) with TRBJ1-3; D possibly corresponds to TRBD1 (5 bases). The V end was cut by 6 bases, the J end by 0 bases, with 9 bases between. CDR3 length: 14 amino acids. Per germline, CDR1 LGHDT and CDR2 YNNKEL (reference sequence). The CDR3 DNA reads as TGTGCCAGCAGGGAGACAGTCTCTGGAAACACCATATATTTT. Its protein is CASRETVSGNTIYF.